This T cell receptor (beta chain) was sequenced in a study of T cell responses to AZD1222 COVID-19 vaccine. Germline V CDR1 and CDR2: SGHDT, YYEEEE. V dropped 5 bases and J dropped 1 base, with 13 bases sitting between them. The CDR3 loop spans 15 amino acids. Comment on this clone: As yet, its antigen is unknown.

Analysis merged second doses at about 4 or about 12 weeks. Profiling relied on immunoSEQ multiplex PCR, and the TCRdb table lists in-frame clones only, not all of them. The table has some 100,000 clones, over 75% seen once; the top ten hold about 9.4%. Whole-study findings and limits: Donors in the cohort were predominantly white British and more often female, and clonal diversity was possibly underestimated.

The sample in question was peripheral blood, obtained 28 days after the second AZD1222 dose. The sequence derives from an adult who received the AZD1222 COVID-19 vaccine. This sequence joins TRBV5-6 and TRBJ1-3; D is undetermined. Here the CDR3 DNA reads TGTGCCAGCAGGCTCCGAGCAAGGTCTGGAAACACCATATATTTT. Amino acids: CASRLRARSGNTIYF.